Presented here are 18 T cell receptor beta chains from one specimen sequenced in a study of T cell changes during pregnancy in multiple sclerosis. Sequencing used immunoSEQ multiplex PCR; TCRdb keeps in-frame clones, though not all of them. The repertoire holds roughly 57,000 clones, roughly 94% seen once, with 2.5% to 3% in the top ten. Sequenced here: CD8+ T cells from peripheral blood mononuclear cells, sampled after pregnancy. The receptors here all came from a female donor with multiple sclerosis, enrolled in a pregnancy study.

Worth noting for this clone: The junction departs from the called germline gene at one end, perhaps through a read error. CDR3 amino acids: CASGFAEGGQNEQFF. The CDR3 nucleotides are TGTGCCAGCGGTTTTGCGGAGGGCGGCCAGAATGAGCAGTTCTTC. The rearrangement uses TRBV27 and TRBJ2-1, with a weak D call TRBD2 (6 bases). The germline gives CDR1 MNHEY, CDR2 SMNVEV (reference sequence). The CDR3 has 15 residues.

This sequence joins TRBV6-1 and TRBJ2-7; possibly TRBD2 for D (7 bases). Germline CDR1 reads MNHNS; CDR2 reads SASEGT. With 7 bases removed from V and 4 bases from J, the gap between germline ends came to 20 bases. The CDR3 loop spans 15 amino acids. The DNA for the CDR3 is TGTGCCAGCAATCCCAAAGTCAGGGGACTATACGAGCAGTACTTC. Its protein product is CASNPKVRGLYEQYF.

The chain combines TRBV7-9 with TRBJ1-1; D is unresolved. Germline CDR1 is SEHNR and CDR2 is FQNEAQ (reference sequence). V was trimmed by 1 base and J by 1 base, leaving 7 bases between them. This CDR3 comprises 14 residues. The CDR3 bases are TGTGCCAGCAGCTTAGTTGTCGGGAACACTGAAGCTTTCTTT. Translated: CASSLVVGNTEAFF. The variable domain in full, completed from reference TRBV7-9 and TRBJ1-1, reads DTGVSQNPRHKITKRGQNVTFRCDPISEHNRLYWYRQTLGQGPEFLTYFQNEAQLEKSRLLSDRFSAERPKGSFSTLEIQRTEQGDSAMYLCASSLVVGNTEAFFGQGTRLTVV.

This chain connects TRBV12-2 to TRBJ2-1; TRBD2 is the table's D call and was not checked against the DNA. TRBV12-2 is described as a pseudogene. The CDR3 is made up of 16 amino acids. This chain's CDR3 is CASRFGPPDCYNEQFF. As DNA, the CDR3 is TGTGCAAGTCGCTTTGGCCCACCCGACTGCTACAATGAGCAGTTCTTC.

The sample holds one count of this clone. CDR3 sequence: CASSYSRLAGQETQYF. The CDR3 DNA is TGTGCCAGCAGTTACTCGCGCCTAGCGGGCCAAGAGACCCAGTACTTC. This chain connects TRBV6-5 to TRBJ2-5; 8 bases are shared with TRBD2. After removal of 0 bases from V and 1 base from J, the junction contained 4 bases not matched to a gene. CDR1 and CDR2 from the germline V gene are MNHEY and SVGAGI. The CDR3 has 16 amino acids.

The genes are TRBV7-8 and TRBJ2-7; 8 bases agree with TRBD2. CDR3 length: 16 amino acids. Looked up from germline, CDR1 is SGHVS and CDR2 is FQNEAQ. The V segment lost 5 bases and the J segment 3 bases; nucleotides outside the gene matches: 12. Here the CDR3 DNA reads TGTGCCAGCAGCGCCCTGGGGGGACTAGATCGCTACGAGCAGTACTTC. It specifies CASSALGGLDRYEQYF. The full variable domain, its missing parts supplied by reference TRBV7-8 and TRBJ2-7, is GAGVSQSPRYKVAKRGQDVALRCDPISGHVSLFWYQQALGQGPEFLTYFQNEAQLDKSGLPSDRFFAERPEGSVSTLKIQRTQQEDSAVYLCASSALGGLDRYEQYFGPGTRLTVT.

J is TRBJ2-1 and V is TRBV15; 8 bases align to TRBD2. CDR3 length: 14 amino acids. Germline V CDR1 and CDR2: LNHNV, YYDKDF (reference sequence). The ends lost 0 bases at V and 9 bases at J; junction bases unmatched: 4. This chain's CDR3 is CATSRDGTSREQFF. CDR3 bases: TGTGCCACCAGCAGAGATGGGACTAGTCGTGAGCAGTTCTTC. The variable domain in full, with the rest retrieved from reference TRBV15 and TRBJ2-1, is DAMVIQNPRYQVTQFGKPVTLSCSQTLNHNVMYWYQQKSSQAPKLLFHYYDKDFNNEADTPDNFQSRRPNTSFCFLDIRSPGLGDTAMYLCATSRDGTSREQFFGPGTRLTVL.

The V gene is TRBV27, the J gene TRBJ2-1, with 9 bases fitting TRBD2. The CDR3 totals 17 residues. Germline loops: CDR1 MNHEY, CDR2 SMNVEV (reference sequence). Trimming cost V 3 bases and J 5 bases; bases outside gene matches: 11. The CDR3 loop is CASSFEVGAGGDNEQFF. The CDR3 nucleotides are TGTGCCAGCAGTTTTGAAGTCGGCGCGGGGGGGGACAATGAGCAGTTCTTC.

The genes are TRBV7-9 and TRBJ1-3, with a tentative D call TRBD1 (5 bases). This CDR3 has 16 amino acids. V was trimmed by 5 bases and J by 1 base, leaving 15 bases between them. CDR1 is SEHNR and CDR2 is FQNEAQ in the germline V gene (reference sequence). The CDR3: CASSLGLKMSGNTIYF. In DNA form, the CDR3 reads TGTGCCAGCAGCCTGGGACTGAAGATGTCTGGAAACACCATATATTTT. The variable domain in full, with the rest retrieved from reference TRBV7-9 and TRBJ1-3, is DTGVSQNPRHKITKRGQNVTFRCDPISEHNRLYWYRQTLGQGPEFLTYFQNEAQLEKSRLLSDRFSAERPKGSFSTLEIQRTEQGDSAMYLCASSLGLKMSGNTIYFGEGSWLTVV.

The genes are TRBV14 and TRBJ2-3; 10 nucleotides match TRBD1. J was trimmed by 3 bases and V by 3 bases; bases with no gene match: 3. CDR1 and CDR2 (germline): SGHDN, FVKESK. The CDR3 extends over 15 amino acids. The CDR3 DNA follows: TGTGCCAGCAGCCACGGACAGGGGGGGACAGATACGCAGTATTTT. As protein: CASSHGQGGTDTQYF.

The chain carries TRBV28 and TRBJ1-3, with no clear D. The CDR3 runs to 15 residues. V was clipped by 5 bases and J by 4 bases, with 15 bases between them. Germline assignment: CDR1 MDHEN and CDR2 SYDVKM. The CDR3 nucleotides read TGTGCCAGCAGTCCAGGCCCTTCCAAAGGAAACACCATATATTTT. Protein: CASSPGPSKGNTIYF.

J is TRBJ2-1 and V is TRBV2, with a weak D call TRBD2 (6 bases). Trimming took off 8 bases at V and 8 bases at J, with 31 bases between the two ends. CDR1 and CDR2 (germline): SNHLY, FYNNEI. The CDR3 totals 18 residues. In DNA form, the CDR3 reads TGTGCCAGCTGGCGGGGCCAACTCGGGCCGCCCTTTAACTATGAGCAGTTCTTC. This codes for CASWRGQLGPPFNYEQFF.

This clone was observed once. This sequence joins TRBV4-2 and TRBJ1-3, with 7 bases fitting TRBD1. Germline trimming cut 5 bases from V and 0 bases from J; bases unmatched to any gene: 7. CDR1 LGHNA and CDR2 YNFKEQ come from the germline V gene. The CDR3 consists of 16 residues. DNA for the CDR3: TGTGCCAGCAGCAACCGCGACAGGGACTCTGGAAACACCATATATTTT. Translation: CASSNRDRDSGNTIYF.

The chain employs TRBV5-1 and TRBJ1-4; 11 bases agree with TRBD1. Trimming removed 3 bases from V and 2 bases from J; junction bases left unmatched: 0. Germline V gene sequence: CDR1 SGHRS, CDR2 YFSETQ. The CDR3 has 15 amino acids. The CDR3 nucleotides read TGCGCCAGCAGCTGGACAGGGGGCACTAATGAAAAACTGTTTTTT. Amino acids: CASSWTGGTNEKLFF.

The chain combines TRBV7-9 with TRBJ2-2, with a tentative D call TRBD2 (6 bases). Germline CDR1 is SEHNR and CDR2 is FQNEAQ (reference sequence). The V and J ends lost 4 bases and 6 bases respectively, with 15 bases between them. The CDR3 extends over 15 amino acids. As DNA, the CDR3 is TGTGCCAGCAGCTGGAGGGACTCGGGTTCCGGGGAGCTGTTTTTT. Translation: CASSWRDSGSGELFF.

The table lists this clone with a count of one. The chain recombines TRBV4-1 with TRBJ2-1, with TRBD2 identical over 7 bases. Unmatched junction bases numbered 9, after V lost 0 bases and J lost 4 bases. Germline assignment: CDR1 MGHRA and CDR2 YSYEKL. The CDR3 loop spans 17 amino acids. CDR3 loop: CASSQEGGRAIYNEQFF. The CDR3 DNA reads TGCGCCAGCAGCCAAGAGGGGGGGAGAGCCATTTACAATGAGCAGTTCTTC.

This chain joins TRBV20-1 and TRBJ2-7; the match to TRBD1 covers 8 bases. Germline values: CDR1 DFQATT, CDR2 SNEGSKA (reference sequence). CDR3 length equals 11 residues. Trimming took 6 bases from V and 7 from J; bases not matched to a gene: 5. CDR3 DNA sequence: TGCAGTGCCCATCGACAGGGGGAGCAGTACTTC. As protein: CSAHRQGEQYF.

The CDR3 is CASSMVAGPDTQYF. DNA for the CDR3: TGTGCCAGTAGTATGGTGGCGGGACCAGATACGCAGTATTTT. This chain uses TRBV19 with TRBJ2-3; tentatively, D is TRBD2 (6 bases). Germline V gene data show CDR1 as LNHDA and CDR2 as SQIVND (reference sequence). CDR3 size: 14 residues. The ends were cut back, 3 bases at V and 4 bases at J, with 11 bases in the middle. The full variable domain, its missing parts supplied by reference TRBV19 and TRBJ2-3, is DGGITQSPKYLFRKEGQNVTLSCEQNLNHDAMYWYRQDPGQGLRLIYYSQIVNDFQKGDIAEGYSVSREKKESFPLTVTSAQKNPTAFYLCASSMVAGPDTQYFGPGTRLTVL.